This TCR beta chain was sequenced in a study of blood T cell repertoires in COVID-19. Study background: Italy, Spain and the United States were the sources of the convalescent and acute COVID-19 samples. The cDNA or gDNA used as material had been derived from T cells, B-cell-depleted T cells, or PBMCs.

The CDR3 is 15 amino acids. The J segment lost 8 bases and the V segment lost 6 bases, leaving 13 bases of the junction unmatched. Per germline, CDR1 SGHRS and CDR2 YFSETQ. Generated by immunoSEQ multiplex PCR, the TCRdb table keeps only in-frame clones and is missing some. This table holds a few hundred thousand clones, 88% found once. This clone was found once. Material for sequencing was peripheral blood. The origin of this receptor is a man in his 70s with acute or convalescent COVID-19. The V gene is TRBV5-1, the J gene TRBJ1-2; 10 nucleotides align to TRBD1. CDR3 DNA sequence: TGCGCCAGCACTTTACGGGGACAGGGGATGCGGGGCTACACCTTC. It specifies CASTLRGQGMRGYTF. Variable domain in full (rest from reference TRBV5-1 and TRBJ1-2): KAGVTQTPRYLIKTRGQQVTLSCSPISGHRSVSWYQQTPGQGLQFLFEYFSETQRNKGNFPGRFSGRQFSNSRSEMNVSTLELGDSALYLCASTLRGQGMRGYTFGSGTRLTVV.